This paragraph covers one TCR beta chain sequence. Its antigen is not known. V lost 4 bases and J 7 bases, leaving 24 bases between the germline ends. The CDR3 covers 17 residues. Germline V lookup: CDR1 SGHTA, CDR2 FQGTGA. TCRdb called the reads again in MiXCR, with one record for every CDR3 protein. The profile shows about 140,000 distinct CDR3 sequences, approximately 5.9% of them singletons. This entry comes from a study of T cell repertoires in cytomegalovirus infection. Study information: CMV infection and matching HLA type were both indicated by public TCR beta signatures.

General study results and limits: Carriers of CMV plus the relevant HLA were identified by cumulative public TCR beta family frequency. Across the ex vivo response, the dominant clonotypes were HLA-C-restricted CMV-specific TCR beta clonotypes.

The V and J genes are TRBV7-3 and TRBJ2-3, with a possible D match to TRBD2 (5 bases). The sample was PBMCs. The TCR sequence derives from a human donor in good health (CMV status not recorded). Some clones in this sample may be carry-over from other donors' samples. The CDR3 reads CASSSLDYRGPVNTQYF. The CDR3 region has the DNA TGTGCCAGCAGCTCCCTCGATTACCGGGGTCCCGTGAATACGCAGTATTTT.